This is a list of T cell receptor beta chains from one sample in a study of cytomegalovirus exposure and HLA in healthy donors. Profiling relied on immunoSEQ multiplex PCR, and the TCRdb table lists in-frame clones only, not all of them. The sample spans 95,000 to 150,000 clones; the ten largest clones claim under 2.5%. Sequencing was performed on PBMCs. The source of these receptors is a man aged 35-49 years in good health and CMV-seronegative. CDR3s include the opening cysteine and the closing phenylalanine or tryptophan. Fields, in order: D gene, V gene, J gene, CDR3 protein, CDR3 DNA. A D gene is named only where the DNA matches it firmly.

d_call: TRBD1; v_call: TRBV4-1; j_call: TRBJ2-3; cdr3_aa: CASSSGTVADTQYF; cdr3_nt: TGCGCCAGCAGTTCCGGGACAGTAGCAGATACGCAGTATTTT
d_call: -; v_call: TRBV7-2; j_call: TRBJ1-1; cdr3_aa: CASSVQGGTEAFF; cdr3_nt: TGTGCCAGCAGCGTACAGGGTGGCACTGAAGCTTTCTTT
d_call: TRBD1; v_call: TRBV7-9; j_call: TRBJ1-2; cdr3_aa: CASSRSGTGSFYGYTF; cdr3_nt: TGTGCCAGCAGCAGATCCGGGACAGGCTCCTTCTATGGCTACACCTTC
d_call: TRBD1; v_call: TRBV28; j_call: TRBJ1-1; cdr3_aa: CASSRDRGYSDTEAFF; cdr3_nt: TGTGCCAGCAGTCGGGACAGGGGGTATTCGGACACTGAAGCTTTCTTT
d_call: TRBD2; v_call: TRBV10-2; j_call: TRBJ2-1; cdr3_aa: CATTKELAENEQFF; cdr3_nt: TGCGCCACCACAAAGGAACTAGCGGAGAATGAGCAGTTCTTC
d_call: TRBD2; v_call: TRBV5-4; j_call: TRBJ2-7; cdr3_aa: CASSSGLVYEQYF; cdr3_nt: TGTGCCAGCAGCTCGGGACTAGTCTACGAGCAGTACTTC
d_call: TRBD2; v_call: TRBV10-3; j_call: TRBJ2-7; cdr3_aa: CAIGVGLAAPHEQYF; cdr3_nt: TGTGCCATCGGTGTGGGACTAGCGGCTCCCCACGAGCAGTACTTC
d_call: -; v_call: TRBV7-3; j_call: TRBJ1-1; cdr3_aa: CASSTEGGITEAFF; cdr3_nt: TGTGCCAGCAGCACGGAGGGGGGGATCACTGAAGCTTTCTTT
d_call: TRBD2; v_call: TRBV5-1; j_call: TRBJ2-1; cdr3_aa: CASTPTTSGNEQFF; cdr3_nt: TGCGCCAGCACCCCCACGACTAGCGGCAATGAGCAGTTCTTC
d_call: TRBD2; v_call: TRBV25-1; j_call: TRBJ2-3; cdr3_aa: CASSGTSGTDTQYF; cdr3_nt: TGTGCCAGCAGCGGGACTAGCGGGACAGATACGCAGTATTTT
d_call: -; v_call: TRBV7-9; j_call: TRBJ2-7; cdr3_aa: CASSLAGVVHEQYF; cdr3_nt: TGTGCCAGCAGCTTAGCGGGAGTAGTCCACGAGCAGTACTTC
d_call: -; v_call: TRBV9; j_call: TRBJ1-2; cdr3_aa: CASSVGGGEAYGYTF; cdr3_nt: TGTGCCAGCAGCGTAGGCGGAGGGGAGGCTTATGGCTACACCTTC
d_call: TRBD2; v_call: TRBV5-5; j_call: TRBJ2-3; cdr3_aa: CASSLAGAATQYF; cdr3_nt: TGTGCCAGCAGTCTAGCGGGGGCGGCTACGCAGTATTTT
d_call: -; v_call: TRBV7-9; j_call: TRBJ2-7; cdr3_aa: CASSKVRGRGYEQYF; cdr3_nt: TGTGCCAGCAGCAAGGTCAGGGGGCGGGGGTACGAGCAGTACTTC
d_call: -; v_call: TRBV5-4; j_call: TRBJ2-7; cdr3_aa: CASSLPGTYEQYF; cdr3_nt: TGTGCCAGCAGCTTACCGGGTACCTACGAGCAGTACTTC
d_call: TRBD1; v_call: TRBV6-5; j_call: TRBJ2-4; cdr3_aa: CASGPDRGRYIQYF; cdr3_nt: TGTGCCAGCGGGCCCGACAGGGGGAGGTACATTCAGTACTTC
d_call: -; v_call: TRBV4-1; j_call: TRBJ2-2; cdr3_aa: CASSPLKSGELFF; cdr3_nt: TGCGCCAGCAGCCCTTTAAAATCCGGGGAGCTGTTTTTT
d_call: -; v_call: TRBV27; j_call: TRBJ1-4; cdr3_aa: CASSRYSGTNEKLFF; cdr3_nt: TGTGCCAGCAGTCGTTACAGCGGGACTAATGAAAAACTGTTTTTT
d_call: -; v_call: TRBV29-1; j_call: TRBJ1-1; cdr3_aa: CSVERGLNTEAFF; cdr3_nt: TGCAGCGTCGAAAGGGGTTTGAACACTGAAGCTTTCTTT
d_call: -; v_call: TRBV5-6; j_call: TRBJ2-7; cdr3_aa: CASSLYSAGTYEQYF; cdr3_nt: TGTGCCAGCAGCTTGTACTCGGCGGGGACCTACGAGCAGTACTTC
d_call: TRBD2; v_call: TRBV6-5; j_call: TRBJ2-1; cdr3_aa: CASLTSGGYNEQFF; cdr3_nt: TGTGCCAGCCTGACTAGCGGGGGGTACAATGAGCAGTTCTTC
d_call: -; v_call: TRBV7-2; j_call: TRBJ2-5; cdr3_aa: CASSLGSSQETQYF; cdr3_nt: TGTGCCAGCAGCTTAGGAAGCTCTCAAGAGACCCAGTACTTC
d_call: TRBD2; v_call: TRBV25-1; j_call: TRBJ2-5; cdr3_aa: CASSPREGLMQETQYF; cdr3_nt: TGTGCCAGCAGTCCGAGGGAGGGTTTAATGCAAGAGACCCAGTACTTC
d_call: -; v_call: TRBV11-3; j_call: TRBJ2-7; cdr3_aa: CASSASSASYEQYF; cdr3_nt: TGTGCCAGCAGCGCTTCTAGCGCTTCCTACGAGCAGTACTTC
d_call: TRBD1; v_call: TRBV6-6; j_call: TRBJ1-2; cdr3_aa: CASSSPGQGGKGYTF; cdr3_nt: TGTGCCAGCAGCTCCCCGGGACAGGGGGGTAAGGGCTACACCTTC
d_call: TRBD2; v_call: TRBV6-1; j_call: TRBJ2-3; cdr3_aa: CASFNSGGSTDTQYF; cdr3_nt: TGTGCCAGCTTTAATAGCGGGGGGAGCACAGATACGCAGTATTTT
d_call: -; v_call: TRBV2; j_call: TRBJ1-2; cdr3_aa: CASSVSANYGYTF; cdr3_nt: TGTGCCAGCAGTGTCTCCGCTAACTATGGCTACACCTTC
d_call: -; v_call: TRBV6-5; j_call: TRBJ2-5; cdr3_aa: CASSYSRAMAQYF; cdr3_nt: TGTGCCAGCAGTTACTCGAGGGCGATGGCCCAGTACTTC
d_call: -; v_call: TRBV6-6; j_call: TRBJ2-7; cdr3_aa: CASLISRNSYEQYF; cdr3_nt: TGTGCCAGCCTAATATCGCGGAACTCCTACGAGCAGTACTTC
d_call: TRBD1; v_call: TRBV7-8; j_call: TRBJ1-1; cdr3_aa: CASRSWQGARNTEAFF; cdr3_nt: TGTGCCAGCAGGAGTTGGCAGGGGGCGCGGAACACTGAAGCTTTCTTT
d_call: -; v_call: TRBV5-5; j_call: TRBJ2-3; cdr3_aa: CASSLVGPTDTQYF; cdr3_nt: TGTGCCAGCAGCTTGGTTGGGCCCACAGATACGCAGTATTTT
d_call: -; v_call: TRBV5-4; j_call: TRBJ1-2; cdr3_aa: CASSSNTVGGYTF; cdr3_nt: TGTGCCAGCAGTTCGAACACAGTAGGTGGCTACACCTTC
d_call: TRBD2; v_call: TRBV5-1; j_call: TRBJ2-1; cdr3_aa: CASSLGLAGYEQFF; cdr3_nt: TGCGCCAGCAGCTTGGGACTAGCGGGATATGAGCAGTTCTTC
d_call: TRBD1; v_call: TRBV27; j_call: TRBJ1-1; cdr3_aa: CASYRGLNTEAFF; cdr3_nt: TGTGCCAGTTACAGGGGCCTGAACACTGAAGCTTTCTTT